A selection of T cell receptor beta chains follows, all from one sample in a study of beta chain features in type 1 diabetes. Libraries were prepared by immunoSEQ multiplex PCR; TCRdb keeps only in-frame clonotypes and omits some of them. The data contain about 190,000 clones, under 9.5% of them singletons. The sequencing sample was made of central memory CD4+ T cells from blood. The receptors shown here come from a man aged 18 to 35 with type 1 diabetes. The CDR3 runs from the conserved cysteine through the conserved F or W. The D gene is left open where the match is weak. Size is omitted from some rows. Given values are once, few, many or a class for expanded clones.

>TRBV7-2|TRBJ2-7|14|NA|NA
TGTGCCAGCAGCGGCGAAGGCGGGCCTTACGAGCAGTACTTC
CASSGEGGPYEQYF
>TRBV6-5|TRBJ1-2|15|NA|TRBD1
TGTGCCAGCAGTTACGGGACAGCCGGGGGCTATGGCTACACCTTC
CASSYGTAGGYGYTF
>TRBV2|TRBJ2-5|15|few|TRBD2
TGTGCCAGCGGGGGCGGGGGGGCCGGGACGCAGACCCAGTACTTC
CASGGGGAGTQTQYF
>TRBV25-1|TRBJ2-1|14|NA|NA
TGTGCCAGCAGTTTGTCGGGGAGGGGGAATGAGCAGTTCTTC
CASSLSGRGNEQFF
>TRBV7-2|TRBJ2-7|14|NA|NA
TGTGCCAGCAGCCCCGGGGTAGCGAACAACGAGCAGTACTTC
CASSPGVANNEQYF
>TRBV7-2|TRBJ2-3|15|NA|NA
TGTGCCAGCAGCTTAGGGGCGGGGCCCACAGATACGCAGTATTTT
CASSLGAGPTDTQYF
>TRBV7-9|TRBJ2-5|14|few|NA
TGTGCCAGCAGCTGGGACAATGGATCGGGGACCCAGTACTTC
CASSWDNGSGTQYF
>TRBV2|TRBJ2-7|12|few|NA
TGTGCCAGCAGTGTTTCGCGGGCCGAGCAGTACTTC
CASSVSRAEQYF
>TRBV11-2|TRBJ1-1|16|NA|NA
TGTGCCAGCAGCTTATCCGCGGGACGGGGGAGCACTGAAGCTTTCTTT
CASSLSAGRGSTEAFF
>TRBV6-5|TRBJ2-5|12|NA|NA
TGTGCCAGCAGGGAATCTGCGGGGACCCAGTACTTC
CASRESAGTQYF
>TRBV7-8|TRBJ2-2|12|NA|NA
TGTGCCAGCAGCCAGATGAAGGGGGAGCTGTTTTTT
CASSQMKGELFF
>TRBV11-1|TRBJ2-1|16|NA|NA
TGTGCCAGCACTAGCCTTAGCAGGAGCTCCTACAATGAGCAGTTCTTC
CASTSLSRSSYNEQFF
>TRBV5-1|TRBJ2-5|13|few|NA
TGCGCCAGCAGCTATGTCGAGCAAGAGACCCAGTACTTC
CASSYVEQETQYF
>TRBV5-6|TRBJ1-1|14|few|NA
TGTGCCAGCAGCACATTGAAGGCAGGGACTGAAGCTTTCTTT
CASSTLKAGTEAFF
>TRBV7-2|TRBJ2-2|17|NA|TRBD2
TGTGCCAGCAGCTTGGGACTAGCGGGGGGGCCGAACGGGGAGCTGTTTTTT
CASSLGLAGGPNGELFF
>TRBV5-1|TRBJ2-1|16|few|NA
TGCGCCAGCAGCTTGGGGGAAGGGACTGTTTACAATGAGCAGTTCTTC
CASSLGEGTVYNEQFF
>TRBV29-1|TRBJ2-4|15|NA|NA
TGCAGCGTTGAAGACGACACAGGGGCCAAAAACATTCAGTACTTC
CSVEDDTGAKNIQYF
>TRBV11-2|TRBJ1-6|14|NA|TRBD1
TGTGCCAGCAGTCGGACAGGCCCGAATTCACCCCTCCACTTT
CASSRTGPNSPLHF
>TRBV7-2|TRBJ2-2|12|few|NA
TGTGCCAGCAGCTCCGTCGGGGGGGAGCTGTTTTTT
CASSSVGGELFF
>TRBV5-1|TRBJ1-2|15|NA|NA
TGCGCCAGCAGCTGGGACACCGGGACCGCCTATGGCTACACCTTC
CASSWDTGTAYGYTF
>TRBV5-4|TRBJ2-7|13|few|TRBD1
TGTGCCACCAACTGGGACAGGGCAGAAGAGCAGTACTTC
CATNWDRAEEQYF
>TRBV7-9|TRBJ2-2|16|few|TRBD1
TGTGCCAGCAACGCCGGGACAGGGACGAACACCGGGGAGCTGTTTTTT
CASNAGTGTNTGELFF
>TRBV6-6|TRBJ2-5|15|few|NA
TGTGCCAGCAGTTACTCGAGACAAAAGCAAGAGACCCAGTACTTC
CASSYSRQKQETQYF
>TRBV9|TRBJ2-1|15|few|TRBD1
TGTGCCAGCAGCGCAAGACAGGGGGCGGGTAATGAGCAGTTCTTC
CASSARQGAGNEQFF
>TRBV9|TRBJ2-2|16|few|TRBD1
TGTGCCAGCAGCGTAGGTGGCAGGGGGCGCACCGGGGAGCTGTTTTTT
CASSVGGRGRTGELFF
>TRBV5-1|TRBJ1-1|15|few|TRBD1
TGCGCCAGCAGCTATTCCGGGACAGGGGGCACTGAAGCTTTCTTT
CASSYSGTGGTEAFF
>TRBV6-6|TRBJ2-7|15|NA|TRBD2
TGTGCCAGCAGTTACACGGGGGGGGATTCCTACGAGCAGTACTTC
CASSYTGGDSYEQYF
>TRBV4-2|TRBJ2-2|15|few|TRBD1
TGTGCCAGCAGCCGCCCAGGGGGCGAGACCGGGGAGCTGTTTTTT
CASSRPGGETGELFF
>TRBV29-1|TRBJ1-1|15|many|TRBD1
TGCAGCGTTGGGGGAATTAGGGGGCGGAACACTGAAGCTTTCTTT
CSVGGIRGRNTEAFF
>TRBV30|TRBJ1-2|15|NA|TRBD1
TGTGCCTGGAGTGTACAGGGGGAAGCTAACTATGGCTACACCTTC
CAWSVQGEANYGYTF
>TRBV30|TRBJ2-5|12|many|NA
TGTGCCTGGAGCGCCCTTAAGGGGGTCCAGTACTTC
CAWSALKGVQYF
>TRBV7-2|TRBJ2-7|15|few|TRBD2
TGTGCCAGCAGCTTGTATACTAGCGGCCTCGGTGAGCAGTACTTC
CASSLYTSGLGEQYF
>TRBV27|TRBJ2-7|14|few|NA
TGTGCCACCAGACGACAGGCTAGCTCCTACGAGCAGTACTTC
CATRRQASSYEQYF
>TRBV11-3|TRBJ2-5|13|few|NA
TGTGCCAGCAGCGCAGGGGACGAAGAGACCCAGTACTTC
CASSAGDEETQYF
>TRBV7-9|TRBJ2-7|14|NA|NA
TGTGCCAGCAGCCCGACGACCGACATCTACGAGCAGTACTTC
CASSPTTDIYEQYF
>TRBV5-1|TRBJ2-7|13|few|NA
TGCGCCAGCAGCCCATCCGCGGGCTACGAGCAGTACTTC
CASSPSAGYEQYF
>TRBV18|TRBJ1-1|16|few|NA
TGTGCCAGCTCCCCAAACAGGTTAAAAGGGAACACTGAAGCTTTCTTT
CASSPNRLKGNTEAFF
>TRBV5-1|TRBJ2-3|12|NA|NA
TGCGCCAGCAGCTTGTATTCAGATACGCAGTATTTT
CASSLYSDTQYF
>TRBV7-2|TRBJ2-3|15|few|TRBD1
TGTGCCAGCAGCGAGGGACAGGGGAGAACAGATACGCAGTATTTT
CASSEGQGRTDTQYF
>TRBV2|TRBJ2-1|15|few|TRBD2
TGTGCCAGCAGGGCCTCCAGCGGGAGCTACAATGAGCAGTTCTTC
CASRASSGSYNEQFF
>TRBV28|TRBJ2-7|15|few|NA
TGTGCCAGCAGTCTCCCGCCCCGACGGGGTGACGAGCAGTACTTC
CASSLPPRRGDEQYF
>TRBV7-2|TRBJ2-1|14|NA|NA
TGTGCCAGCAGCTATACTAGGGCGCAGGTTGAGCAGTTCTTC
CASSYTRAQVEQFF
>TRBV4-1|TRBJ2-1|15|NA|TRBD2
TGCGCCAGCATGCACCCTCTAGCGGGCCACAATGAGCAGTTCTTC
CASMHPLAGHNEQFF
>TRBV11-2|TRBJ2-7|16|NA|TRBD1
TGTGCCAGCAGCTTAGTGGGGACAGGGGTGACCTACGAGCAGTACTTC
CASSLVGTGVTYEQYF
>TRBV7-6|TRBJ2-5|14|NA|NA
TGTGCCAGCAGCTTACGGTCCAGGGAAGAGACCCAGTACTTC
CASSLRSREETQYF
>TRBV21-1|TRBJ1-3|13|few|NA
TGTGCCAGCAGCAAACACAGGCCAAACACCATATATTTT
CASSKHRPNTIYF
>TRBV28|TRBJ2-7|16|few|TRBD1
TGTGCCAGCATCCCCTCATACCCGGGACAGAGCTACGAGCAGTACTTC
CASIPSYPGQSYEQYF
>TRBV28|TRBJ1-2|14|few|TRBD1
TGTGCCAGCATCAAAGGGGGCCAGGGACATGGCTACACCTTC
CASIKGGQGHGYTF
>TRBV5-1|TRBJ2-1|14|few|TRBD1
TGCGCCAGCAGCCCCTGGACAGGGGAACATGAGCAGTTCTTC
CASSPWTGEHEQFF
>TRBV15|TRBJ1-2|14|many|TRBD1
TGTGCCACCAGCAGAGGAGGACAGGGCTATGGCTACACCTTC
CATSRGGQGYGYTF